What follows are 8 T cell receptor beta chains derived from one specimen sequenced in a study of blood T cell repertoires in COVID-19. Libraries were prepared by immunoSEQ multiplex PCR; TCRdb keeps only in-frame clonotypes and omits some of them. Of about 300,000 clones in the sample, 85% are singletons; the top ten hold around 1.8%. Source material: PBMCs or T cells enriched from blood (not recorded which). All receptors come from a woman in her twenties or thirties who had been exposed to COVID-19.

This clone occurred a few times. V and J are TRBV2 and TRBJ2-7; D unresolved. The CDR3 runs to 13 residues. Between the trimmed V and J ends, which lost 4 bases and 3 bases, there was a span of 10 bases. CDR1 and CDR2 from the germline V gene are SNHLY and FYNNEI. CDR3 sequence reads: CASSVAPFYEQYF. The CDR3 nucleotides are TGTGCCAGCAGTGTTGCGCCGTTCTACGAGCAGTACTTC.

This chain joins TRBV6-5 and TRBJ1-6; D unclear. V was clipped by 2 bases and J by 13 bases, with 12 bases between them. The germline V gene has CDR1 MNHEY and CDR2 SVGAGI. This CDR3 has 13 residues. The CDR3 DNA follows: TGTGCCAGCAGTTACGTCGGGAAAAACCCCCTCCACTTT. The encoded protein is CASSYVGKNPLHF.

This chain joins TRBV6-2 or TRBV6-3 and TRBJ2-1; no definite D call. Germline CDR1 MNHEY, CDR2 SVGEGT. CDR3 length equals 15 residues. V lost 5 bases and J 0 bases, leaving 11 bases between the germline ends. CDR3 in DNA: TGTGCCAGCAGTAGTTTTACAAACTCCTACAATGAGCAGTTCTTC. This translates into CASSSFTNSYNEQFF.

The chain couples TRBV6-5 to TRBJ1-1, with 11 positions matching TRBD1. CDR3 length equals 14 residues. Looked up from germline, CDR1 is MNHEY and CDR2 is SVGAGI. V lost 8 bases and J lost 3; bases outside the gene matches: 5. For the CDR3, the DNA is TGTGCCAGCTCCGGACAGGGGGCTTACACTGAAGCTTTCTTT. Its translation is CASSGQGAYTEAFF.

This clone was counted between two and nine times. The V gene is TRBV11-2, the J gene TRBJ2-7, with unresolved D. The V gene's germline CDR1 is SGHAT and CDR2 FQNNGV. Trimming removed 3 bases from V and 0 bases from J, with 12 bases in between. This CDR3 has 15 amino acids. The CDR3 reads CASSFAQASSYEQYF. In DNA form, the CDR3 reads TGTGCCAGCAGCTTCGCTCAGGCGAGCTCCTACGAGCAGTACTTC.

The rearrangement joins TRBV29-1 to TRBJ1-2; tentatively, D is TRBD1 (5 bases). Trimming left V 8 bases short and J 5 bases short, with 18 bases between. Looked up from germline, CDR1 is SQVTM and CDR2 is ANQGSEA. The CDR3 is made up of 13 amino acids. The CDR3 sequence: CSQRGAGGYGYTF. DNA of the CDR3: TGCAGCCAACGTGGGGCGGGGGGTTATGGCTACACCTTC.

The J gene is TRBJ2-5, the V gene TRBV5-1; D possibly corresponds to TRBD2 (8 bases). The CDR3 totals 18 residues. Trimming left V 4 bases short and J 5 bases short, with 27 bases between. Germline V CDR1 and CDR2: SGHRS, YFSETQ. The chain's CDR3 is CASSPQGLAGTKGETQYF. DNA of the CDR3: TGCGCCAGCAGCCCACAGGGGCTAGCGGGCACCAAGGGGGAGACCCAGTACTTC.

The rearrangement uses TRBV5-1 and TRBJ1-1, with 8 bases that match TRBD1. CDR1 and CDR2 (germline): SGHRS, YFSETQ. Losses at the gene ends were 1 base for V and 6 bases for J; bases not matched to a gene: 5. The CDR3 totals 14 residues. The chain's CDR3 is CASSLRQGNAEAFF. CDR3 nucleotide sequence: TGCGCCAGCAGCTTGAGACAGGGGAATGCTGAAGCTTTCTTT.